These 19 T cell receptor beta chains came from one sample sequenced in a study of T cell responses to AZD1222 COVID-19 vaccine (dated by TCRdb to 2020 to 2023). Receptor amplification or capture employed the immunoSEQ multiplex PCR assay. TCRdb's version of the immuneACCESS table is confined to in-frame rearrangements and falls short of the full clone set. An unresolved V gene accounts for under half of the shortfall where checked; the remainder is of unknown origin. The sample contains 110,000 to 150,000 clones, over 80% of them found a single time. Roughly 3.3% of the sample is held by the ten biggest clonotypes. What the time point label conveys for this sample: about 28 days (+/-7) after the second vaccine dose. The sequencing used peripheral blood, collected 28 days after the second AZD1222 dose. These receptors were collected from an adult who received the AZD1222 COVID-19 vaccine.

The sample holds one count of this clone. The chain employs TRBV4-2 and TRBJ2-7, with D uncertain. The germline CDR1 and CDR2 sequences are LGHNA and YNFKEQ. CDR3 size: 16 residues. The V end was cut by 0 bases, the J end by 2 bases, with 14 bases between. CDR3 region: CASSQDHGGGPYEQYF. The DNA for the CDR3 is TGTGCCAGCAGCCAAGATCACGGTGGCGGACCCTACGAGCAGTACTTC.

The rearrangement joins TRBV15 to TRBJ1-2, with D perhaps matching TRBD1 (6 bases). Germline V gene lookup returns CDR1 LNHNV and CDR2 YYDKDF (reference sequence). This CDR3 is 17 amino acids long. V lost 0 bases and J lost 7, with 21 bases in between. Here the CDR3 reads CATSRDLRGRQSVGYTF. The CDR3 region has the DNA TGTGCCACCAGCAGAGATCTTCGGGGGCGGCAGTCTGTTGGCTACACCTTC.

The V call is TRBV7-2, the J call TRBJ2-1, with a possible D match to TRBD2 (6 bases). Germline loops: CDR1 SGHTA, CDR2 FQGNSA. This CDR3 comprises 18 residues. V was shortened by 2 bases and J by 0 bases, with 17 bases between the two germline ends. This CDR3 reads CASSLRLGLLSSYNEQFF. Here the CDR3 DNA reads TGTGCCAGCAGCTTAAGGCTGGGACTCCTAAGCTCCTACAATGAGCAGTTCTTC. Complete variable domain (other parts from reference TRBV7-2 and TRBJ2-1): GAGVSQSPSNKVTEKGKDVELRCDPISGHTALYWYRQSLGQGLEFLIYFQGNSAPDKSGLPSDRFSAERTGGSVSTLTIQRTQQEDSAVYLCASSLRLGLLSSYNEQFFGPGTRLTVL.

This chain uses TRBV18 with TRBJ1-2, with D possibly being TRBD1 (5 bases). V lost 3 bases and J 6 bases, leaving 14 bases between the germline ends. The CDR3 spans 14 residues. Germline V lookup: CDR1 KGHSH, CDR2 LQKENI. Here the CDR3 DNA reads TGTGCCAGCTCACCGCCGGGGGGGAAAAATGGCTACACCTTC. This sequence encodes CASSPPGGKNGYTF.

V gene TRBV3-1 (or the pseudogene TRBV3-2) combines with J gene TRBJ1-1; D gene uncertain. This CDR3 has 12 amino acids. In germline, CDR1 is LGHDT, CDR2 YNNKEL (reference sequence). V was pared by 1 base and J by 11 bases, with 11 bases between. The chain's CDR3 is CASSQAAAKAFF. CDR3 DNA: TGTGCCAGCAGCCAAGCGGCAGCAAAGGCTTTCTTT.

The V gene is TRBV7-2, the J gene TRBJ2-7, with D perhaps TRBD2 (6 bases). CDR1 and CDR2 (germline): SGHTA, FQGNSA. The CDR3 spans 16 residues. Trimming removed 1 base from V and 2 bases from J, with 15 bases in between. Here the CDR3 reads CASSLDSGLRAYEQYF. The CDR3 DNA follows: TGTGCCAGCAGCTTAGATTCAGGACTACGGGCCTACGAGCAGTACTTC.

The chain uses TRBV28 and TRBJ1-3; D might be TRBD1 (6 bases). Germline assignment: CDR1 MDHEN and CDR2 SYDVKM. The CDR3 loop spans 14 amino acids. Trimming stripped 5 bases from V and 4 bases from J, with 12 bases between. The DNA of the CDR3 is TGTGCCAGCAGTCATGCGGGGGCCGGAAACACCATATATTTT. This translates into CASSHAGAGNTIYF.

This chain uses TRBV7-9 with TRBJ2-2; TRBD1 aligns across 9 bases. CDR1 and CDR2 (germline): SEHNR, FQNEAQ (reference sequence). This CDR3 is 16 amino acids long. V was clipped by 4 bases and J by 8 bases; unmatched bases: 11. The CDR3 sequence is CASSSTPGQGKGELFF. The CDR3 region has the DNA TGTGCCAGCAGCTCCACCCCGGGACAGGGTAAAGGGGAGCTGTTTTTT.

The chain is built from TRBV2 and TRBJ1-5, with TRBD1 matching 8 bases. CDR3 size: 15 residues. The germline gives CDR1 SNHLY, CDR2 FYNNEI. V dropped 5 bases and J dropped 7; count of bases not matched to a gene: 10. CDR3 loop: CASSIQGVVGQPQHF. CDR3 DNA: TGTGCCAGCAGTATACAGGGGGTGGTCGGGCAGCCCCAGCATTTT.

The J gene is TRBJ2-6, the V gene TRBV5-6, with D unresolved. From germline, CDR1 is SGHDT and CDR2 YYEEEE. V was shortened by 0 bases and J by 2 bases, with 6 bases between the two germline ends. The CDR3 consists of 15 residues. CDR3 residues: CASSLVGTGANVLTF. In DNA form, the CDR3 reads TGTGCCAGCAGCTTGGTGGGGACTGGGGCCAACGTCCTGACTTTC.

This chain connects TRBV28 to TRBJ2-5; TRBD1 aligns across 8 bases. V shed 7 bases and J 5 bases; nucleotides not matched to a gene: 15. Per germline, CDR1 MDHEN and CDR2 SYDVKM. This CDR3 is built from 16 residues. The CDR3 sequence: CASNQQTGAGRETQYF. The CDR3 bases are TGTGCCAGCAATCAACAGACAGGGGCGGGGCGGGAGACCCAGTACTTC.

The V call is TRBV6-1, the J call TRBJ1-4; TRBD1 agrees at 10 bases. With V trimmed by 4 bases and J by 6 bases, 8 bases remained unmatched. Germline loops: CDR1 MNHNS, CDR2 SASEGT. The CDR3 sequence is 16 residues long. CDR3 nucleotide sequence: TGTGCCAGCAGTGGAGGTGGAGGACAGGGGGATGAAAAACTGTTTTTT. It translates to CASSGGGGQGDEKLFF.

The chain links TRBV30 to TRBJ1-5; D not resolved. The V end was cut by 1 base, the J end by 2 bases, with 6 bases between. The length of the CDR3 is 13 residues. The germline CDR1 and CDR2 sequences are GTSNPN and SVGIG (reference sequence). The CDR3 nucleotides read TGTGCCTGGAGTGGGGGAGGCAATCAGCCCCAGCATTTT. It is translated as CAWSGGGNQPQHF.

V and J are TRBV5-3 and TRBJ2-1; 8 bases are shared with TRBD2. TRBV5-3 carries the ORF label, with uncertain function. Losses at the gene ends were 4 bases for V and 7 bases for J; bases not matched to a gene: 13. This CDR3 has 16 amino acids. The CDR3 loop is CARSQELAGRGNEQFF. The CDR3, as DNA: TGTGCCAGAAGCCAAGAATTAGCGGGGCGGGGGAATGAGCAGTTCTTC.

The chain links TRBV3-1 (or the pseudogene TRBV3-2) to TRBJ1-2; tentative D call: TRBD1 (6 bases). The CDR3 totals 14 residues. V was clipped by 1 base and J by 4 bases, with 10 bases between them. The germline V gene has CDR1 LGHDT and CDR2 YNNKEL (reference sequence). The CDR3 nucleotides read TGTGCCAGCAGCCAAGGGGGACAATCCTATGGCTACACCTTC. This codes for CASSQGGQSYGYTF.

The J gene is TRBJ1-2, the V gene TRBV7-9, with TRBD1 identical over 9 bases. The CDR3 covers 15 residues. V shed 5 bases and J 2 bases; nucleotides not matched to a gene: 6. Germline loops: CDR1 SEHNR, CDR2 FQNEAQ (reference sequence). CDR3 in DNA: TGTGCCAGCAGCCAAAGGGACAGGGCAAACTATGGCTACACCTTC. It is translated as CASSQRDRANYGYTF.

J is TRBJ1-1 and V is TRBV6-5; D gene ambiguous. The CDR3 extends over 13 amino acids. Trimming removed 2 bases at V and 0 bases at J, with 4 bases between. CDR1 is MNHEY and CDR2 is SVGAGI in the germline V gene. The CDR3 nucleotides read TGTGCCAGCAGTTACCAGTTGAACACTGAAGCTTTCTTT. This encodes CASSYQLNTEAFF.

The V gene is TRBV28, the J gene TRBJ1-1; 7 bases agree with TRBD1. Germline CDR1 reads MDHEN; CDR2 reads SYDVKM. V shed 6 bases and J 3 bases; nucleotides not matched to a gene: 7. The CDR3 has 14 residues. DNA of the CDR3: TGTGCCAGCAGACCACCGGGACAGTACACTGAAGCTTTCTTT. Amino acid sequence: CASRPPGQYTEAFF.

The chain joins TRBV9 to TRBJ1-6, with TRBD1 matching over 10 bases. This CDR3 contains 17 residues. Germline loops: CDR1 SGDLS, CDR2 YYNGEE. V trimming: 2 bases; J trimming: 7 bases; junction bases outside the gene matches: 9. CDR3 loop: CASSVATGTGDNSPLHF. The DNA for the CDR3 is TGTGCCAGCAGCGTCGCGACCGGGACAGGGGACAATTCACCCCTCCACTTT.